These 27 T cell receptor beta chains originate from one sample sequenced in a study of T cell changes during pregnancy in multiple sclerosis. Data came from immunoSEQ multiplex PCR; TCRdb stores just in-frame clones and leaves some out. The sample shows about 100,000 clones, about 90% of them seen only once. The sequences come from peripheral blood, collected in the third trimester of pregnancy. Source of these receptors: a female donor in good health, enrolled as a control in a pregnancy study.

This sequence joins TRBV19 and TRBJ1-4, with a weak D call TRBD1 (5 bases). With 2 bases removed from V and 0 bases from J, the gap between germline ends came to 16 bases. The CDR3 covers 18 residues. From germline, CDR1 is LNHDA and CDR2 SQIVND (reference sequence). CDR3 residues: CASSIQGYKPATNEKLFF. The CDR3 nucleotides are TGTGCCAGTAGTATACAGGGATATAAACCTGCAACTAATGAAAAACTGTTTTTT.

The chain carries TRBV7-9 and TRBJ1-1; D call uncertain. Germline V lookup: CDR1 SEHNR, CDR2 FQNEAQ (reference sequence). V was clipped by 2 bases and J by 4 bases, with 8 bases between them. This CDR3 spans 13 amino acids. CDR3 DNA: TGTGCCAGCAGCTTATCCGCGAGCACTGAAGCTTTCTTT. This translates into CASSLSASTEAFF.

Points on this clone: Other DNA variants within this sample encode the same CDR3. The rearrangement uses TRBV6-1 and TRBJ1-5; no reliable D call. Germline V lookup: CDR1 MNHNS, CDR2 SASEGT. This CDR3 comprises 13 residues. Trimming stripped 6 bases from V and 0 bases from J, with 6 bases between. For the CDR3, the DNA is TGTGCCAGCAGGTTAAATAGCAATCAGCCCCAGCATTTT. Protein: CASRLNSNQPQHF.

The V and J genes are TRBV4-1 and TRBJ1-6; no definite D call. Trimming removed 1 base from V and 4 bases from J, with 8 bases in between. This CDR3 contains 15 residues. Per germline, CDR1 MGHRA and CDR2 YSYEKL. The CDR3 DNA follows: TGCGCCAGCAGCCAAGCGACGGGTTATAATTCACCCCTCCACTTT. Translated: CASSQATGYNSPLHF.

The chain is built from TRBV7-6 and TRBJ2-7; 9 nucleotides align to TRBD2. Germline CDR1 SGHVS, CDR2 FNYEAQ. The junction had 4 bases not matched to a gene; V was cut back by 2 bases and J by 5 bases. This CDR3 is built from 14 residues. The CDR3 bases are TGTGCCAGCAGCTTAATGCGGGGGGGAGACGAGCAGTACTTC. Translation gives CASSLMRGGDEQYF.

J is TRBJ1-6 and V is TRBV7-2, with TRBD1 identical over 7 bases. CDR3 length: 15 residues. CDR1 is SGHTA, CDR2 FQGNSA, per germline. With 3 bases clipped from V and 10 bases from J, the junction kept 9 bases outside the gene matches. DNA for the CDR3: TGTGCCAGCAGCTTTAATCGGGACAGAACGTCACCCCTCCACTTT. Translating gives CASSFNRDRTSPLHF.

In its sample, this clone was seen once. The CDR3 DNA is TGTGCCAGTAGTAACAGGGGTACAGATACGCAGTATTTT. Amino acid sequence: CASSNRGTDTQYF. The chain has TRBV19 and TRBJ2-3; the match to TRBD1 covers 7 bases. Germline-derived CDR1 and CDR2 are LNHDA and SQIVND (reference sequence). V lost 4 bases to trimming and J lost 3 bases; unmatched junction nucleotides: 1. The CDR3 is 13 residues long.

This chain uses TRBV10-3 with TRBJ2-2; D might be TRBD2 (6 bases). V gave up 0 bases and J gave up 5 bases, with 10 bases separating them. Germline V gives CDR1 ENHRY, CDR2 SYGVKD. The CDR3 spans 15 residues. CDR3 sequence: CAISESTGGTGELFF. CDR3 bases: TGTGCCATCAGTGAGTCGACCGGGGGAACCGGGGAGCTGTTTTTT.

This clone appeared a single time. The J gene is TRBJ2-2, the V gene TRBV7-8; 11 nucleotides agree with TRBD1. The germline V gene encodes CDR1 SGHVS and CDR2 FQNEAQ. The CDR3 sequence is 16 residues long. V shed 3 bases, J shed 6 bases, and the junction held 6 bases outside the gene matches. The DNA of the CDR3 is TGTGCCAGCAGCTTTTCCGGGACAGGGGGATCCGGGGAGCTGTTTTTT. This translates into CASSFSGTGGSGELFF.

Points on this clone: The same CDR3 is also encoded by other DNA sequences in this sample. The chain employs TRBV30 and TRBJ1-5; perhaps TRBD1 as D (6 bases). Trimming stripped 2 bases from V and 3 bases from J, with 11 bases between. CDR3 length: 14 amino acids. Germline lookup yields CDR1 GTSNPN and CDR2 SVGIG (reference sequence). The DNA of the CDR3 is TGTGCCTGGAGTCTCGGACAGAACAATCAGCCCCAGCATTTT. It specifies CAWSLGQNNQPQHF. Drawing the rest from reference TRBV30 and TRBJ1-5, the complete variable domain is SQTIHQWPATLVQPVGSPLSLECTVEGTSNPNLYWYRQAAGRGLQLLFYSVGIGQISSEVPQNLSASRPQDRQFILSSKKLLLSDSGFYLCAWSLGQNNQPQHFGDGTRLSIL.

V and J are TRBV4-2 and TRBJ1-1; D unresolved. Trimming left V 4 bases short and J 5 bases short, with 14 bases between. The V gene's germline CDR1 is LGHNA and CDR2 YNFKEQ. The CDR3 runs 14 residues. The CDR3 is CASSRATGGTEAFF. The CDR3 DNA follows: TGTGCCAGCAGCCGAGCCACCGGCGGGACTGAAGCTTTCTTT.

Only one count was recorded for this clone. The chain has TRBV6-1 and TRBJ1-5, with 7 bases lining up with TRBD1. The V gene's germline CDR1 is MNHNS and CDR2 SASEGT. CDR3 length equals 17 residues. The trim removed 4 bases at V and 5 bases at J, leaving 14 bases unmatched. The CDR3 DNA reads as TGTGCCAGCAGTGTAGGCCGGCGAAGGGACAGCCATCAGCCCCAGCATTTT. Translating it yields CASSVGRRRDSHQPQHF.

Note on this clone: Sequence at one end of the junction differs from germline and may be a read error. The chain links TRBV6-5 to TRBJ1-2; D may be TRBD1 (6 bases). The CDR3 extends over 15 amino acids. The germline gives CDR1 MNHEY, CDR2 SVGAGI. The CDR3 sequence is CASSNSGVPRHGYTF. The CDR3 DNA sequence: TGTGCCAGCAGTAACTCAGGGGTTCCTCGCCATGGCTACACCTTC.

This clone was counted once. The chain carries TRBV4-3 and TRBJ1-5, with TRBD1 matching 7 bases. The CDR3 runs 15 residues. Germline assignment: CDR1 LGHNA and CDR2 YSLEER. Trimming removed 3 bases from V and 7 bases from J; junction bases left unmatched: 9. CDR3 sequence (DNA): TGCGCCAGCAGCCATCTAACAGGGGCGGACCAGCCCCAGCATTTT. This sequence encodes CASSHLTGADQPQHF.

The V gene is TRBV5-5, the J gene TRBJ1-5, with unresolved D. There are 17 residues in the CDR3. Germline CDR1 is SGHKS and CDR2 is YYEKEE (reference sequence). Trimming removed 1 base from V and 4 bases from J, with 18 bases in between. CDR3 nucleotide sequence: TGTGCCAGCAGCTTGTATTCGACGGAGAGAGGAAATCAGCCCCAGCATTTT. Translation: CASSLYSTERGNQPQHF. Looking up the rest from reference TRBV5-5 and TRBJ1-5 gives the full variable domain: DAGVTQSPTHLIKTRGQQVTLRCSPISGHKSVSWYQQVLGQGPQFIFQYYEKEERGRGNFPDRFSARQFPNYSSELNVNALLLGDSALYLCASSLYSTERGNQPQHFGDGTRLSIL.

This clone has only one observation. CDR3 nucleotides: TGCGCCAGCAGACTAGCGGGGGCCACCACAGATACGCAGTATTTT. Translating it yields CASRLAGATTDTQYF. J is TRBJ2-3 and V is TRBV4-1, with 11 nucleotides matching TRBD2. The trim removed 6 bases at V and 2 bases at J, leaving 4 bases unmatched. Germline CDR1 MGHRA, CDR2 YSYEKL. The CDR3 extends over 15 amino acids.

The V gene is TRBV6-1, the J gene TRBJ1-4, with a tentative D call TRBD1 (5 bases). This CDR3 is built from 14 residues. V was cut by 6 bases and J by 0 bases, with 8 bases left in between. Per the germline V gene, CDR1 is MNHNS and CDR2 is SASEGT. CDR3 protein: CASRAGTTNEKLFF. The CDR3 bases are TGTGCCAGCAGGGCAGGGACAACTAATGAAAAACTGTTTTTT.

V gene TRBV27 combines with J gene TRBJ1-1; the D gene is possibly TRBD1 (6 bases). With 3 bases removed from V and 1 base from J, the gap between germline ends came to 9 bases. This CDR3 is built from 14 residues. Germline CDR1 is MNHEY and CDR2 is SMNVEV (reference sequence). This CDR3 reads CASSFNRANTEAFF. In DNA, the CDR3 is TGTGCCAGCAGTTTCAACAGGGCGAACACTGAAGCTTTCTTT.

V usage is TRBV6-6 and J usage is TRBJ2-7, with 10 positions matching TRBD2. The CDR3 has 13 residues. Germline values: CDR1 MNHNY, CDR2 SVGAGI (reference sequence). J gave up 7 bases and V 7 bases, and 7 bases lay outside the gene matches. The CDR3 sequence: CASMRVAGGEQYF. The CDR3 region has the DNA TGTGCCAGCATGAGGGTAGCGGGGGGTGAGCAGTACTTC.

This chain joins TRBV9 and TRBJ2-1; D not resolved. The V end was cut by 2 bases, the J end by 5 bases, with 17 bases between. Germline CDR1 and CDR2: SGDLS and YYNGEE. The CDR3 has 16 amino acids. CDR3 coding DNA: TGTGCCAGCAGCGTTTCCGGGTCCTCCCCTAACAATGAGCAGTTCTTC. Translating it yields CASSVSGSSPNNEQFF.

V usage is TRBV5-1 and J usage is TRBJ2-5; no definite D call. Germline lookup yields CDR1 SGHRS and CDR2 YFSETQ. This CDR3 has 13 residues. V lost 4 bases to trimming and J lost 0 bases, with 7 bases between them. Written as DNA, the CDR3 is TGCGCCAGCAGCCTCGAGAACCAAGAGACCCAGTACTTC. Its translation: CASSLENQETQYF.

V usage is TRBV2 and J usage is TRBJ2-5, with 9 bases that match TRBD1. The germline CDR1 and CDR2 sequences are SNHLY and FYNNEI. This CDR3 has 13 amino acids. V shed 6 bases and J 5 bases; nucleotides not matched to a gene: 4. The CDR3 region has the DNA TGTGCCAGCAGGGGACAGGGCTGGGAGACCCAGTACTTC. This translates into CASRGQGWETQYF.

V gene TRBV5-6 combines with J gene TRBJ2-1, with 7 bases identical to TRBD2. This CDR3 spans 13 amino acids. From germline, CDR1 is SGHDT and CDR2 YYEEEE. V lost 5 bases, J lost 5 bases, and 4 bases stayed unmatched. CDR3 bases: TGTGCCAGCAGACCCGGGACTAACAATGAGCAGTTCTTC. As protein: CASRPGTNNEQFF.

The genes are TRBV19 and TRBJ1-5; D not resolved. The length of the CDR3 is 16 residues. Trimming stripped 3 bases from V and 0 bases from J, with 12 bases between. From germline, CDR1 is LNHDA and CDR2 SQIVND (reference sequence). CDR3 in amino acids: CASSIRTGYSNQPQHF. CDR3 DNA sequence: TGTGCCAGTAGTATCCGGACTGGTTATAGCAATCAGCCCCAGCATTTT. Full variable domain (outside the CDR3, taken from reference TRBV19 and TRBJ1-5): DGGITQSPKYLFRKEGQNVTLSCEQNLNHDAMYWYRQDPGQGLRLIYYSQIVNDFQKGDIAEGYSVSREKKESFPLTVTSAQKNPTAFYLCASSIRTGYSNQPQHFGDGTRLSIL.

The chain combines TRBV5-1 with TRBJ1-2; maybe TRBD1 (5 bases). Germline assignment: CDR1 SGHRS and CDR2 YFSETQ. The CDR3 extends over 13 amino acids. V gave up 5 bases and J gave up 8 bases, with 16 bases separating them. CDR3 DNA sequence: TGCGCCAGCAGACCGGCAGCCGGGGGAGGCTACACCTTC. This encodes CASRPAAGGGYTF.

The V and J genes are TRBV2 and TRBJ2-1; D perhaps matches TRBD2 (6 bases). CDR1 and CDR2 (germline): SNHLY, FYNNEI. The V and J ends lost 10 bases and 0 bases respectively, with 10 bases between them. The CDR3 has 13 residues. The CDR3 DNA reads as TGTGCCACCCAGACTAGCTCCTACAATGAGCAGTTCTTC. This gives the protein CATQTSSYNEQFF.

This chain uses TRBV19 with TRBJ2-2; D is unresolved. This CDR3 is built from 14 residues. V lost 3 bases to trimming and J lost 4 bases, with 9 bases between them. Germline CDR1 and CDR2: LNHDA and SQIVND (reference sequence). CDR3 DNA: TGTGCCAGTAGTATCCTCGGCGGCACCGGGGAGCTGTTTTTT. This translates into CASSILGGTGELFF.